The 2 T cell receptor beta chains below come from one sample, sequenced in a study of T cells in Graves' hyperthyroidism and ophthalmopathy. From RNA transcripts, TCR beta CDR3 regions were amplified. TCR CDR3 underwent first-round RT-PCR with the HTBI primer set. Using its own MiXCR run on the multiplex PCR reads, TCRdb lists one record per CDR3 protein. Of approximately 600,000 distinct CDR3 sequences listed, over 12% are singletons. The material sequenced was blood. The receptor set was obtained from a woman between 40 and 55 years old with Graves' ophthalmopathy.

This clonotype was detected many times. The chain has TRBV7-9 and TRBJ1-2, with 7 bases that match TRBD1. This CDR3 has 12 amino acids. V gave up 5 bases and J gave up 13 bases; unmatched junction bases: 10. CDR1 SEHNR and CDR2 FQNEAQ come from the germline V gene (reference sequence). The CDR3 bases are TGTGCCAGCAGCCCTAGCATGGGACAGTCCACCTTC. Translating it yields CASSPSMGQSTF.

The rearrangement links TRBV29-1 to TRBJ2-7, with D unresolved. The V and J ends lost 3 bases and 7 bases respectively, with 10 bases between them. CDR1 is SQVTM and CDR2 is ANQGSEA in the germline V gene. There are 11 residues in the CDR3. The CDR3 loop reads CSVDTGFEQYF. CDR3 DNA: TGCAGCGTTGATACGGGTTTTGAGCAGTACTTC.